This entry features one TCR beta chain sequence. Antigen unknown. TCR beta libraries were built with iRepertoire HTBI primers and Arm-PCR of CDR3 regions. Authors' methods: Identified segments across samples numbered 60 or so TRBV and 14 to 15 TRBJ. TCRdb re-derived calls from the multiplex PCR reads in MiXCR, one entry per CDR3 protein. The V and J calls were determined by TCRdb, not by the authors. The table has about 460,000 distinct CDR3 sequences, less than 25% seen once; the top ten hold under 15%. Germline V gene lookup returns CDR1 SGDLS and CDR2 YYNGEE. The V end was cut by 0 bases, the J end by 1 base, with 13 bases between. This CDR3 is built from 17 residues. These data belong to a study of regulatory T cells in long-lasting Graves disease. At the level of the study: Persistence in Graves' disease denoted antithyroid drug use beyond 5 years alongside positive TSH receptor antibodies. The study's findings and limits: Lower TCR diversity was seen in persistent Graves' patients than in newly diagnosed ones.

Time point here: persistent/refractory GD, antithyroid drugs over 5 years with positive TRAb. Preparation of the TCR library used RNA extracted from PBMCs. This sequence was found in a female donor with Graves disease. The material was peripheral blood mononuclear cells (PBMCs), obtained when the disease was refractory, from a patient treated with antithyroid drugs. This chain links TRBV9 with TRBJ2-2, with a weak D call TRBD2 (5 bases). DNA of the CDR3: TGTGCCAGCAGCGTAGGGGCCCGGACTCAGAACACCGGGGAGCTGTTTTTT. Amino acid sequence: CASSVGARTQNTGELFF.